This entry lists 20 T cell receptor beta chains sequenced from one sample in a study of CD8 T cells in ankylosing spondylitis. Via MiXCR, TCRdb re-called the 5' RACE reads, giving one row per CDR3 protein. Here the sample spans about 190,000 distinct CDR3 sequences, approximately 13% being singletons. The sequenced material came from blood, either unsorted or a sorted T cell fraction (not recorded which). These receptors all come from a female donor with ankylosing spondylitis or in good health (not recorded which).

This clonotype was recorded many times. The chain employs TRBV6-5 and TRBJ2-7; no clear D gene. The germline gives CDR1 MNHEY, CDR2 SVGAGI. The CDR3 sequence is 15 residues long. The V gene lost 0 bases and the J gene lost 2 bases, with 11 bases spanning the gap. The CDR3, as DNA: TGTGCCAGCAGTTACTCTGGCAGGACGGCCTACGAGCAGTACTTC. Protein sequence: CASSYSGRTAYEQYF.

In nucleotides, the CDR3 is TGCAGTGCTGCCCTGGACAGGGGGGGCCGAGGCTACACCTTC. It specifies CSAALDRGGRGYTF. The chain links TRBV20-1 to TRBJ1-2, with TRBD1 matching 10 bases. The CDR3 contains 14 residues. Unmatched junction bases numbered 11, after V lost 5 bases and J lost 8 bases. The germline CDR1 and CDR2 sequences are DFQATT and SNEGSKA (reference sequence).

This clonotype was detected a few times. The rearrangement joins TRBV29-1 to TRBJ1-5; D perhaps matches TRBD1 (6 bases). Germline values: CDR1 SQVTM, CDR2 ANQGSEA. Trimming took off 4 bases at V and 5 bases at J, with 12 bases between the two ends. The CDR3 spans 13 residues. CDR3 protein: CSVGQGMDQPQHF. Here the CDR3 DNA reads TGCAGCGTTGGGCAGGGGATGGATCAGCCCCAGCATTTT.

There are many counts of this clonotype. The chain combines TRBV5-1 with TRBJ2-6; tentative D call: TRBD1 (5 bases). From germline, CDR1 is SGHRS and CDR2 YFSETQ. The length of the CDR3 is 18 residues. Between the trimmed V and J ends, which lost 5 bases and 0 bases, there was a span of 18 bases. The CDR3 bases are TGCGCCAGCAGTAGAGATTTGGACACGTTCTCTGGGGCCAACGTCCTGACTTTC. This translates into CASSRDLDTFSGANVLTF.

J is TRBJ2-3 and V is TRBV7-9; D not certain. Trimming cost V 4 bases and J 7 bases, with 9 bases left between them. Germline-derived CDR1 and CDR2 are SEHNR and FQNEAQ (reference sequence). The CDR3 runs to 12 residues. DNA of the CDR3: TGTGCCAGCAGCTCGACAATGAATACGCAGTATTTT. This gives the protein CASSSTMNTQYF.

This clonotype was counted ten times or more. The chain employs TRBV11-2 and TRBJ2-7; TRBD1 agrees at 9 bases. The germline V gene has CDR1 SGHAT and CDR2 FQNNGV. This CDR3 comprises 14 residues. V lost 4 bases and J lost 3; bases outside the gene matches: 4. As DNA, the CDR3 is TGTGCCAGCAGCTGGGGACAGGGCTTCTACGAGCAGTACTTC. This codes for CASSWGQGFYEQYF.

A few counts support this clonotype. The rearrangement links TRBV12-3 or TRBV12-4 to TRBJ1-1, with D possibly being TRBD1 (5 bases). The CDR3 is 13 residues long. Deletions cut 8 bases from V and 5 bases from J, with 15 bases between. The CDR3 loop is CASQGQGRTEAFF. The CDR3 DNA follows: TGTGCCAGCCAGGGTCAGGGTAGAACTGAAGCTTTCTTT.

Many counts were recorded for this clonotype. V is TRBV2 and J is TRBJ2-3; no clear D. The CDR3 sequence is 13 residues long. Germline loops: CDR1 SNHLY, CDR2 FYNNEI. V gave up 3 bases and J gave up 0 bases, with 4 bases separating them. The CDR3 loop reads CASSEVSTDTQYF. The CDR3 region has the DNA TGTGCCAGCAGTGAGGTCAGCACAGATACGCAGTATTTT.

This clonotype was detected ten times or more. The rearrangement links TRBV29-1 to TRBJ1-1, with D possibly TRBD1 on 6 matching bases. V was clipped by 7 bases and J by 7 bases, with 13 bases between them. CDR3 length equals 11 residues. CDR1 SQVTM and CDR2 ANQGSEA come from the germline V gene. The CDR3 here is CSGGAGYEAFF. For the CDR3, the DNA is TGCAGCGGGGGGGCAGGGTATGAAGCTTTCTTT.

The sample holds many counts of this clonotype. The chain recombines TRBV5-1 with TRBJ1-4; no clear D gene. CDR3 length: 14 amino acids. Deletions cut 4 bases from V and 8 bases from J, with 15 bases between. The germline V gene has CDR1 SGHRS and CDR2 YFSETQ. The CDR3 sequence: CASSPRKPGEKLFF. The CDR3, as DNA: TGCGCCAGCAGCCCCCGCAAACCGGGGGAAAAACTGTTTTTT.

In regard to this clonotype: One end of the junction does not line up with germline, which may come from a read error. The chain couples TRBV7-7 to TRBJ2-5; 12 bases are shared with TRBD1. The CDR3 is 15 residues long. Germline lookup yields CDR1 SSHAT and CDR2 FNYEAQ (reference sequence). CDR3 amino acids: CASSSGTGGQETQNF. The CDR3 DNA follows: TGTGCTAGCAGCTCCGGGACAGGGGGCCAAGAGACCCAGAACTTC.

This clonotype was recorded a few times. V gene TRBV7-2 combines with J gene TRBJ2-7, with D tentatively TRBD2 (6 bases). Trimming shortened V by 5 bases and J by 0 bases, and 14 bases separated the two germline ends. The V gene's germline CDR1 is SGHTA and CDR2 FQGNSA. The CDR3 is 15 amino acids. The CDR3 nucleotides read TGTGCCAGCAGCCCTTCTAGCGACCCCTCCTACGAGCAGTACTTC. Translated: CASSPSSDPSYEQYF.

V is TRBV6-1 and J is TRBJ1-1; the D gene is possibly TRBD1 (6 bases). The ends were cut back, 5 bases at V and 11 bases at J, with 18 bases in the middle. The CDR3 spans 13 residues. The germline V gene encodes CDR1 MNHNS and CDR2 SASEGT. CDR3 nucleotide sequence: TGTGCCAGCAGTCCGACAGCCTTAGGGGGGGCTTTCTTT. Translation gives CASSPTALGGAFF.

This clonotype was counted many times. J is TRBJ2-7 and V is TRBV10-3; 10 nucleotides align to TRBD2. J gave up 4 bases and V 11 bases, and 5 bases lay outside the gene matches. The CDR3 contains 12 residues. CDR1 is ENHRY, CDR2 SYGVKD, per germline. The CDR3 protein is CAVEREGYEQYF. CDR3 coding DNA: TGTGCCGTAGAGCGGGAGGGTTACGAGCAGTACTTC.

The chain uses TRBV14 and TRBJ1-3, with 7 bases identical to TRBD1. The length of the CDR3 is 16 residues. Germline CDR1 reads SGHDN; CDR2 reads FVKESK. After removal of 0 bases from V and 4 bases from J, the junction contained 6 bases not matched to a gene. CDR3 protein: CASSQEEQGFGNTIYF. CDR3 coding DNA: TGTGCCAGCAGCCAAGAGGAACAGGGGTTCGGAAACACCATATATTTT.

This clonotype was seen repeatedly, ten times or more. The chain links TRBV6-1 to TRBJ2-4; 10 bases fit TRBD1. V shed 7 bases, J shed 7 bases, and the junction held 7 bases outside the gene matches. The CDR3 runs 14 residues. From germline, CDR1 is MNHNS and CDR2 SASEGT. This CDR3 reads CASNPGQGENIQYF. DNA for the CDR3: TGTGCCAGCAACCCTGGACAGGGGGAGAACATTCAGTACTTC.

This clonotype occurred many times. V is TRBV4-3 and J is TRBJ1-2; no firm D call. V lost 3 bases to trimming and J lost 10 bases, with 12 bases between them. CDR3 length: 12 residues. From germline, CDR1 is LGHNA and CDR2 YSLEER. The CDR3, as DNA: TGCGCCAGCAGCCAGGGAGCCAAGGTCTACACCTTC. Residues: CASSQGAKVYTF.

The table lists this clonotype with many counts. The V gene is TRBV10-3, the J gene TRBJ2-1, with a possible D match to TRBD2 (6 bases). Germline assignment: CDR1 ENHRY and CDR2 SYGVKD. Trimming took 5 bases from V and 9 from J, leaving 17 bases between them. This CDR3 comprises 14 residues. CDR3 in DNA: TGTGCCATCAGTTCTCTTAGCGGAAAGGTTGAGCAGTTCTTC. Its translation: CAISSLSGKVEQFF.

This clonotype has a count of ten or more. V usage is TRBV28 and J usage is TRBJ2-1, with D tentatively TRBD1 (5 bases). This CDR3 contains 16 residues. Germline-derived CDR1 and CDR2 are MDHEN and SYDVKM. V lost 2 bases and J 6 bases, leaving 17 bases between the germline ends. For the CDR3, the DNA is TGTGCCAGCAGTTTAATTGGGGCACCTCTCTCCAATGAGCAGTTCTTC. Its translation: CASSLIGAPLSNEQFF.

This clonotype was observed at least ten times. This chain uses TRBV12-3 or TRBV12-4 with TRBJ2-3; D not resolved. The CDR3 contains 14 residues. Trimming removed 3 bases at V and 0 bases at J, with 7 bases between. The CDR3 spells CASSLDPSTDTQYF. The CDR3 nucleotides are TGTGCCAGCAGTTTGGACCCTAGCACAGATACGCAGTATTTT.